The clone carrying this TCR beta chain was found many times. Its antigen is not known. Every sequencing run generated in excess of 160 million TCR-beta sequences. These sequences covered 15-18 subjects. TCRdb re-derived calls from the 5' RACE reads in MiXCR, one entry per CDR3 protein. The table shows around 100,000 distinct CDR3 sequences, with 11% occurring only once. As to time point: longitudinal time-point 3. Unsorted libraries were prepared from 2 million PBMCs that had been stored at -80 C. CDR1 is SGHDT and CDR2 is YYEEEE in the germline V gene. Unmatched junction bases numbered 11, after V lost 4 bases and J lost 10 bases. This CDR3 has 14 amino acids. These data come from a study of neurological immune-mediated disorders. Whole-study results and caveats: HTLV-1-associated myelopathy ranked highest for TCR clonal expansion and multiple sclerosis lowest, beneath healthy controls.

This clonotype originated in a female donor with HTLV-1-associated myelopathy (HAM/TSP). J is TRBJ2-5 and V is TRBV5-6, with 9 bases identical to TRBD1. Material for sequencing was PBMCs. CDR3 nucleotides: TGTGCCAGCAGCCCCGGGGGACAGGGTTATAACCAGTACTTC. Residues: CASSPGGQGYNQYF.